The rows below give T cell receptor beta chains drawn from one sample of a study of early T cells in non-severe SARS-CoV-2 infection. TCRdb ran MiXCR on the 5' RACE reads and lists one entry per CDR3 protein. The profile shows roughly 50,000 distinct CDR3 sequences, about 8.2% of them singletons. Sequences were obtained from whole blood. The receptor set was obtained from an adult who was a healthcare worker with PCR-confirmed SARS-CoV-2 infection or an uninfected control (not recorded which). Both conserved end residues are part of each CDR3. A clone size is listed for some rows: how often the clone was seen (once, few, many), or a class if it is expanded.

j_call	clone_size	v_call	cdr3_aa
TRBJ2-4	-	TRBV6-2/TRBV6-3	CASRERSLAKNIQYF
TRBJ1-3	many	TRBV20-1	CRKQGFENTIYF
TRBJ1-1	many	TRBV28	CASSFSRENTEAFF
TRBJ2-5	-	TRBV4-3	CASARGLEETQYF
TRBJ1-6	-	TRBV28	CASSSPGGYSPLHF
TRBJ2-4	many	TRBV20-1	CSAYMTGGRAKNIQYF
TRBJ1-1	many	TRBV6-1	CASRKQTNTEAFF
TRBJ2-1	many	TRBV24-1	CATSEDRGRKNEQFF
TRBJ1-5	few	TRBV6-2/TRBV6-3	CASSYSTIRNHKEPQHF
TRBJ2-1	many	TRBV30	CASEGGGHLEQFF
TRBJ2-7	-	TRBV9	CASSASPGQVNEQYF
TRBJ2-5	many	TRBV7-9	CASSLGGSGETQYF
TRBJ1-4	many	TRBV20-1	CSARDLAGDEKLFF
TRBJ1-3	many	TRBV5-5	CASSAAAGPGNTIYF
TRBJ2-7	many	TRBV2	CASSSSGSSYEQYF
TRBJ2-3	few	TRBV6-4	CASSDSGGADTQYF
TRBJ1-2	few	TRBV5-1	CASSSDGPNYGYTF
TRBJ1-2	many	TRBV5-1	CASSLVAANYGYTF
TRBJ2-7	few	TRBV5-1	CASSVGDRSSYNEQYF
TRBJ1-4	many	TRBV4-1	CASSQFYGTVNEKLFF
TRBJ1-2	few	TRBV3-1	CASSQGTGYGYTF
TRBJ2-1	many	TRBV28	CASSLAGASEQFF
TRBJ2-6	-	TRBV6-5	CASSYDRGSGANVLTF
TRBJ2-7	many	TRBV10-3	CAISPLGTGTLYEQYF
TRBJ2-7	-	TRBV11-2	CASSLRPGEQYF
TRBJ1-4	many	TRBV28	CATGTAKLFF
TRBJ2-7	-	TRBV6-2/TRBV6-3	CASSYGSFNEQYF
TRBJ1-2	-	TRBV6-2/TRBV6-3	CASSNSRDRRYGYTF
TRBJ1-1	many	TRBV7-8	CASSPHRTGGRTEAFF